Below, 29 T cell receptor beta chains from the same sample are listed, as sequenced in a study of cytomegalovirus exposure and HLA in healthy donors. With 60 Vbeta and 13 Jbeta primers, the PCR was carried out. The assay was immunoSEQ multiplex PCR, and TCRdb's table has in-frame clones only and misses some. The sample includes 200,000 or so clones. The sample consisted of PBMCs. These receptors all come from a girl between 2 and 10 years old in good health and CMV-seropositive.

The rearrangement links TRBV14 to TRBJ2-7; TRBD2 matches at 7 bases. Germline CDR1 reads SGHDN; CDR2 reads FVKESK. V shed 3 bases and J 2 bases; nucleotides not matched to a gene: 7. CDR3 length: 15 residues. CDR3 DNA: TGTGCCAGCAGCCACCGGGGCGGGAGCGCCTACGAGCAGTACTTC. This encodes CASSHRGGSAYEQYF.

The J gene is TRBJ2-7, the V gene TRBV5-4; 8 bases are a match to TRBD2. The V and J ends lost 6 bases and 0 bases, in that order; junction bases with no gene match: 5. Per germline, CDR1 SGHNT and CDR2 YYREEE (reference sequence). This CDR3 has 14 amino acids. In DNA, the CDR3 is TGTGCCAGCACCTCGGGAGGGTCCTCCTACGAGCAGTACTTC. Translating gives CASTSGGSSYEQYF.

V is TRBV9 and J is TRBJ2-2; D not resolved. Deletions cut 0 bases from V and 8 bases from J, with 8 bases between. The CDR3 runs to 13 residues. CDR1 is SGDLS, CDR2 YYNGEE, per germline. For the CDR3, the DNA is TGTGCCAGCAGCGTAGCGGGTATTGGGGAGCTGTTTTTT. This codes for CASSVAGIGELFF.

The V gene is TRBV11-2, the J gene TRBJ1-4; possibly TRBD1 for D (5 bases). V was pared by 1 base and J by 7 bases, with 10 bases between. This CDR3 contains 14 residues. Germline CDR1 reads SGHAT; CDR2 reads FQNNGV. The CDR3 region is CASSLAGGGEKLFF. In nucleotides, the CDR3 is TGTGCCAGCAGCTTAGCGGGGGGAGGTGAAAAACTGTTTTTT.

The chain has TRBV27 and TRBJ1-1; maybe TRBD1 (6 bases). The CDR3 length is 13 residues. Germline CDR1 and CDR2: MNHEY and SMNVEV (reference sequence). V was pared by 5 bases and J by 6 bases, with 13 bases between. CDR3 nucleotide sequence: TGTGCCAGCAGTGGGGGGCGGGGGGCTGAAGCTTTCTTT. It is translated as CASSGGRGAEAFF.

The chain links TRBV28 to TRBJ2-7; D is perhaps TRBD1 (5 bases). The CDR3 consists of 12 residues. The germline V gene encodes CDR1 MDHEN and CDR2 SYDVKM. V shed 2 bases and J shed 6 bases, with 8 bases lying between them. The CDR3 loop is CASSLADSEQYF. CDR3 DNA sequence: TGTGCCAGCAGTTTAGCCGACAGCGAGCAGTACTTC.

The DNA of the CDR3 is TGCGCCAGCAGCTTGGCGGGACAGGGGGCCAACACCGGGGAGCTGTTTTTT. Translated: CASSLAGQGANTGELFF. The chain is built from TRBV5-1 and TRBJ2-2; 12 nucleotides match TRBD1. The junction had 2 bases not matched to a gene; V was cut back by 0 bases and J by 2 bases. The CDR3 is 17 amino acids. Germline CDR1 SGHRS, CDR2 YFSETQ.

The genes are TRBV19 and TRBJ1-5; D gene ambiguous. The ends were cut back, 3 bases at V and 3 bases at J, with 12 bases in the middle. The length of the CDR3 is 15 residues. The germline CDR1 and CDR2 sequences are LNHDA and SQIVND (reference sequence). The CDR3 reads CASSMRRDTNQPQHF. The CDR3 coding sequence is TGTGCCAGTAGTATGAGACGGGATACCAATCAGCCCCAGCATTTT.

With respect to this clone: Other nucleotide sequences in the sample specify the same CDR3. This chain links TRBV9 with TRBJ1-2; D call uncertain. The germline gives CDR1 SGDLS, CDR2 YYNGEE. Deletions cut 3 bases from V and 2 bases from J, with 8 bases between. The CDR3 runs 13 residues. In nucleotides, the CDR3 is TGTGCCAGCAGCGACAGAGCAAACTATGGCTACACCTTC. This translates into CASSDRANYGYTF. Filled out from reference TRBV9 and TRBJ1-2, the complete variable domain reads DSGVTQTPKHLITATGQRVTLRCSPRSGDLSVYWYQQSLDQGLQFLIQYYNGEERAKGNILERFSAQQFPDLHSELNLSSLELGDSALYFCASSDRANYGYTFGSGTRLTVV.

The DNA for the CDR3 is TGTGCCAGCAGCTTGGGGGGGAGAGATCACACCGGGGAGCTGTTTTTT. It encodes CASSLGGRDHTGELFF. The V call is TRBV11-3, the J call TRBJ2-2; 7 positions match TRBD2. The CDR3 contains 16 residues. The germline V gene encodes CDR1 SGHNT and CDR2 YENEEA. The trim removed 3 bases at V and 3 bases at J, leaving 7 bases unmatched.

V usage is TRBV28 and J usage is TRBJ1-1; the D gene is possibly TRBD1 (5 bases). The V end was cut by 3 bases, the J end by 4 bases, with 15 bases between. Germline-derived CDR1 and CDR2 are MDHEN and SYDVKM. The CDR3 has 15 residues. The CDR3 sequence: CASSFFPGKGTEAFF. CDR3 bases: TGTGCCAGCAGTTTCTTTCCAGGGAAGGGCACTGAAGCTTTCTTT.

The J gene is TRBJ2-1, the V gene TRBV2, with 12 bases that match TRBD2. The length of the CDR3 is 15 residues. Germline-derived CDR1 and CDR2 are SNHLY and FYNNEI. Losses at the gene ends were 6 bases for V and 7 bases for J; bases not matched to a gene: 7. CDR3 in DNA: TGTGCCAGCAGAATGACTAGCGGGAGAATGAATGAGCAGTTCTTC. Translation gives CASRMTSGRMNEQFF. The full variable domain, with the rest looked up from reference TRBV2 and TRBJ2-1, is EPEVTQTPSHQVTQMGQEVILRCVPISNHLYFYWYRQILGQKVEFLVSFYNNEISEKSEIFDDQFSVERPDGSNFTLKIRSTKLEDSAMYFCASRMTSGRMNEQFFGPGTRLTVL.

The gene calls are TRBV29-1 and TRBJ2-1; no reliable D call. This CDR3 comprises 13 residues. Trimming removed 4 bases at V and 4 bases at J, with 11 bases between. Germline loops: CDR1 SQVTM, CDR2 ANQGSEA. The DNA of the CDR3 is TGCAGCGTTGTCTCTAACAGTTACAATGAGCAGTTCTTC. Translation: CSVVSNSYNEQFF.

The chain combines TRBV14 with TRBJ1-2, with D unclear. V was trimmed by 4 bases and J by 13 bases, leaving 19 bases between them. Per germline, CDR1 SGHDN and CDR2 FVKESK. The CDR3 consists of 13 residues. The CDR3 is CASSPYGETGITF. CDR3 nucleotides: TGTGCCAGCAGCCCCTACGGGGAGACCGGTATCACCTTC.

The CDR3 loop is CASSRYGADRGEREQYF. The CDR3 region has the DNA TGTGCCAGCAGTCGCTACGGCGCCGACAGGGGGGAGCGCGAGCAGTACTTC. The chain links TRBV28 to TRBJ2-7; 9 bases match TRBD1. Looked up from germline, CDR1 is MDHEN and CDR2 is SYDVKM. The length of the CDR3 is 17 residues. Trimming took 5 bases from V and 6 from J; bases not matched to a gene: 17.

This chain connects TRBV7-2 to TRBJ1-2; D is undetermined. Germline V gene sequence: CDR1 SGHTA, CDR2 FQGNSA. V was trimmed by 5 bases and J by 0 bases, leaving 10 bases between them. The CDR3 is made up of 14 amino acids. The DNA for the CDR3 is TGTGCCAGCAGCCAAACAGCCACTAACTATGGCTACACCTTC. It yields the protein CASSQTATNYGYTF.

This chain's CDR3 is CASSLGVTSRETQYF. The CDR3 nucleotides are TGTGCCAGCAGCTTAGGGGTAACCAGTCGAGAGACCCAGTACTTC. The rearrangement joins TRBV5-4 to TRBJ2-5; tentative D call: TRBD1 (5 bases). Looked up from germline, CDR1 is SGHNT and CDR2 is YYREEE (reference sequence). The CDR3 totals 15 residues. The ends were cut back, 2 bases at V and 4 bases at J, with 15 bases in the middle.

The V call is TRBV11-2, the J call TRBJ2-7; 8 positions agree with TRBD1. This CDR3 comprises 16 residues. Trimming removed 0 bases from V and 5 bases from J; junction bases left unmatched: 9. CDR1 SGHAT and CDR2 FQNNGV come from the germline V gene. The CDR3 DNA sequence: TGTGCCAGCAGCTTAGATGTGGGGACAGGTCCGGACGAGCAGTACTTC. It is translated as CASSLDVGTGPDEQYF.

The chain couples TRBV11-2 to TRBJ2-5; the match to TRBD2 covers 12 bases. The V gene's germline CDR1 is SGHAT and CDR2 FQNNGV. Losses at the gene ends were 4 bases for V and 5 bases for J; bases not matched to a gene: 5. The CDR3 sequence is 15 residues long. Written as DNA, the CDR3 is TGTGCCAGCAGCTCGACTAGCGGGGGCGTGGAGACCCAGTACTTC. Translated, it gives CASSSTSGGVETQYF.

The V gene is TRBV7-2, the J gene TRBJ2-5; TRBD2 aligns across 10 bases. The CDR3 length is 16 residues. Trimming at V came to 3 bases and at J to 2 bases, leaving 6 bases not matched to a gene. Germline CDR1 and CDR2: SGHTA and FQGNSA. The CDR3, as DNA: TGTGCCAGCAGCTTTTGGCTAGCGGGAGTTCAAGAGACCCAGTACTTC. This codes for CASSFWLAGVQETQYF.

The chain couples TRBV5-1 to TRBJ2-7; 9 bases match TRBD1. Trimming took 5 bases from V and 4 from J; bases not matched to a gene: 7. Germline V gene lookup returns CDR1 SGHRS and CDR2 YFSETQ. The CDR3 is 14 residues long. The CDR3 DNA reads TGCGCCAGCAGTATCGGGACAGGGAATTACGAGCAGTACTTC. Its translation: CASSIGTGNYEQYF.

The chain links TRBV5-1 to TRBJ2-3, with D unresolved. Per the germline V gene, CDR1 is SGHRS and CDR2 is YFSETQ. V lost 5 bases and J 0 bases, leaving 16 bases between the germline ends. The CDR3 loop spans 16 amino acids. The DNA for the CDR3 is TGCGCCAGCAGTGGAGAGCCCCCGGCTAGCACAGATACGCAGTATTTT. Its protein is CASSGEPPASTDTQYF.

CDR3 in amino acids: CASSQVSLDSEAFF. CDR3 sequence (DNA): TGCGCCAGCAGCCAAGTTTCCTTGGACAGTGAAGCTTTCTTT. The chain couples TRBV4-1 to TRBJ1-1; perhaps TRBD1 as D (6 bases). Germline CDR1 is MGHRA and CDR2 is YSYEKL. V dropped 1 base and J dropped 7 bases, with 13 bases sitting between them. This CDR3 is built from 14 residues.

This chain links TRBV15 with TRBJ2-2, with 8 bases matching TRBD1. This CDR3 has 16 amino acids. In germline, CDR1 is LNHNV, CDR2 YYDKDF (reference sequence). The trim removed 1 base at V and 6 bases at J, leaving 7 bases unmatched. CDR3 protein: CATSRADRVGAGELFF. DNA of the CDR3: TGTGCCACCAGCAGAGCGGACAGGGTAGGCGCCGGGGAGCTGTTTTTT. The full variable domain, in which reference TRBV15 and TRBJ2-2 provide the parts outside the CDR3, is DAMVIQNPRYQVTQFGKPVTLSCSQTLNHNVMYWYQQKSSQAPKLLFHYYDKDFNNEADTPDNFQSRRPNTSFCFLDIRSPGLGDTAMYLCATSRADRVGAGELFFGEGSRLTVL.

The V and J genes are TRBV7-8 and TRBJ2-1; D is undetermined. This CDR3 has 13 residues. Germline CDR1 and CDR2: SGHVS and FQNEAQ. The germline V and J ends were trimmed by 2 bases and 7 bases, with 9 bases remaining between them. CDR3 in amino acids: CASSLRWRNEQFF. CDR3 nucleotide sequence: TGTGCCAGCAGCTTACGATGGCGGAATGAGCAGTTCTTC.

The J gene is TRBJ2-5, the V gene TRBV29-1; 10 bases are shared with TRBD2. The end of the DNA is better explained by TRBJ2-7, so the J call may be wrong. The germline V gene has CDR1 SQVTM and CDR2 ANQGSEA. The CDR3 has 14 residues. In DNA, the CDR3 is TGCAGCGTTGCGCCTAGCGGGAGCTCCTACGAGCAGTACTTC. This gives the protein CSVAPSGSSYEQYF.

This chain joins TRBV7-9 and TRBJ2-5, with D perhaps TRBD2 (6 bases). This CDR3 has 13 residues. Germline V gene data show CDR1 as SEHNR and CDR2 as FQNEAQ (reference sequence). V was cut by 5 bases and J by 5 bases, with 12 bases left in between. The CDR3 DNA reads as TGTGCCAGCAGCCCGGCAGGGACTGAGACCCAGTACTTC. This codes for CASSPAGTETQYF.

The chain combines TRBV18 with TRBJ1-1; 10 bases match TRBD1. The CDR3 covers 13 residues. Germline V lookup: CDR1 KGHSH, CDR2 LQKENI. The V gene end was trimmed by 8 bases and the J gene end by 6 bases; junction bases not matched to a gene: 6. The CDR3: CASRQGAGAEAFF. The CDR3 DNA is TGTGCCAGCCGACAGGGGGCGGGCGCTGAAGCTTTCTTT.

V gene TRBV5-6 combines with J gene TRBJ2-7, with 8 bases aligning to TRBD1. Losses at the gene ends were 4 bases for V and 2 bases for J; bases not matched to a gene: 8. The CDR3 contains 15 residues. Germline assignment: CDR1 SGHDT and CDR2 YYEEEE. The DNA of the CDR3 is TGTGCCAGCAGCCGGACAGGGAAGCTGCCCTACGAGCAGTACTTC. Its translation is CASSRTGKLPYEQYF.